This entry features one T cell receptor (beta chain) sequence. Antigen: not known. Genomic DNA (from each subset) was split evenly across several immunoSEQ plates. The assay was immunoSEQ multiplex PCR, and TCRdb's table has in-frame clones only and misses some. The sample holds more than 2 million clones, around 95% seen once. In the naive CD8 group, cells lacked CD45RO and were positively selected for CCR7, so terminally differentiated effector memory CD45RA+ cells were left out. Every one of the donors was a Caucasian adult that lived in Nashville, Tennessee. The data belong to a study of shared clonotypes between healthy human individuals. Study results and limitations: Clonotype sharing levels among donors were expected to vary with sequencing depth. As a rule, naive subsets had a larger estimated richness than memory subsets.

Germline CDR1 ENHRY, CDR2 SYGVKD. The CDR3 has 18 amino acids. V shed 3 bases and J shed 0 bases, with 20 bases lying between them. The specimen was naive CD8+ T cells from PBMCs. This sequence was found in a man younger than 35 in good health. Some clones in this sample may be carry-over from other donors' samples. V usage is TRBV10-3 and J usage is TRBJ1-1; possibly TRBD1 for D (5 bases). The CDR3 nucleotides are TGTGCCATCAGTGATTTGTGGGGGAGTAAGGAAATGAACACTGAAGCTTTCTTT. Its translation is CAISDLWGSKEMNTEAFF.